This entry features one T cell receptor (beta chain) sequence. These data belong to a study of blood T cell repertoires in COVID-19. V was cut by 3 bases and J by 4 bases, with 18 bases left in between. In germline, CDR1 is LGHDT, CDR2 YNNKEL (reference sequence). The CDR3 is made up of 16 amino acids. Method: immunoSEQ multiplex PCR; TCRdb's copy keeps in-frame clones and lacks some. The data hold roughly 170,000 clones, with roughly four fifths observed a single time. This sequence was found in a human donor in a cohort sampled during active COVID-19. This chain uses TRBV3-1 (or the pseudogene TRBV3-2) with TRBJ2-5; D is perhaps TRBD1 (6 bases). The sequencing sample was made of peripheral blood. The CDR3 sequence is CASSHGQRILPETQYF. CDR3 in DNA: TGTGCCAGCAGCCACGGACAGCGAATCCTCCCAGAGACCCAGTACTTC.